Below are 29 T cell receptor beta chains sequenced from a single sample in a study. Each CDR3 protein gets one entry after TCRdb re-called the RT-PCR reads with MiXCR. The sample shows 550,000 to 750,000 distinct CDR3 sequences, approximately 15% of them seen only once. The specimen was memory CD4+ T cells from blood. The receptor set was obtained from a female donor in good health, serving as a healthy control.

The chain carries TRBV5-1 and TRBJ2-1; the match to TRBD2 covers 10 bases. Germline V gene sequence: CDR1 SGHRS, CDR2 YFSETQ. V shed 3 bases, J shed 3 bases, and the junction held 3 bases outside the gene matches. CDR3 size: 15 residues. CDR3 region: CASSSAGGYYNEQFF. The DNA of the CDR3 is TGCGCCAGCAGCTCAGCGGGGGGGTACTACAATGAGCAGTTCTTC.

The gene calls are TRBV7-9 and TRBJ2-1; D is perhaps TRBD2 (5 bases). The V gene lost 2 bases and the J gene lost 4 bases, with 12 bases spanning the gap. This CDR3 has 15 amino acids. CDR1 SEHNR and CDR2 FQNEAQ come from the germline V gene (reference sequence). CDR3 residues: CASSLQAALYNEQFF. In DNA, the CDR3 is TGTGCCAGCAGCTTACAAGCGGCCCTTTACAATGAGCAGTTCTTC.

This clonotype showed up many times. The chain uses TRBV4-3 and TRBJ2-2; no firm D call. The germline V gene has CDR1 LGHNA and CDR2 YSLEER. The CDR3 loop spans 15 amino acids. Between the trimmed V and J ends, which lost 0 bases and 1 base, there was a span of 6 bases. The CDR3 DNA reads as TGCGCCAGCAGCCAAGAAGCAGGGAACACCGGGGAGCTGTTTTTT. Its protein is CASSQEAGNTGELFF.

V gene TRBV7-2 combines with J gene TRBJ1-4, with 8 bases that match TRBD1. Germline-derived CDR1 and CDR2 are SGHTA and FQGNSA. V trimming: 1 base; J trimming: 3 bases; junction bases outside the gene matches: 7. The CDR3 has 17 residues. CDR3: CASSLGGRGHPNEKLFF. The CDR3 DNA reads TGTGCCAGCAGCTTAGGGGGCAGGGGGCATCCTAATGAAAAACTGTTTTTT.

This clonotype was seen only a few times. The genes are TRBV27 and TRBJ2-7; 10 bases are a match to TRBD2. This CDR3 has 16 amino acids. The germline CDR1 and CDR2 sequences are MNHEY and SMNVEV (reference sequence). Trimming took 1 base from V and 4 from J; bases not matched to a gene: 7. CDR3 loop: CASSLFGGLAMYEQYF. CDR3 bases: TGTGCCAGCAGTTTATTCGGGGGACTAGCGATGTACGAGCAGTACTTC.

The table lists this clonotype with many counts. The V and J genes are TRBV27 and TRBJ2-5; 7 positions agree with TRBD2. The CDR3 covers 15 residues. After removal of 5 bases from V and 5 bases from J, the junction contained 11 bases not matched to a gene. CDR1 and CDR2 from the germline V gene are MNHEY and SMNVEV (reference sequence). The chain's CDR3 is CASSPGTTMRETQYF. The CDR3 DNA reads as TGTGCCAGCAGTCCCGGGACTACGATGCGGGAGACCCAGTACTTC.

A few counts support this clonotype. The CDR3 coding sequence is TGCAGTGCTAGGAGCCAGGCCTACGAGCAGTACTTC. The encoded protein is CSARSQAYEQYF. V is TRBV20-1 and J is TRBJ2-7, with D unclear. Germline assignment: CDR1 DFQATT and CDR2 SNEGSKA (reference sequence). The V and J ends lost 3 bases and 2 bases respectively, with 8 bases between them. This CDR3 region has 12 residues.

This clonotype was seen ten or more times. The genes are TRBV4-3 and TRBJ1-1; 7 bases are shared with TRBD1. The J segment lost 8 bases and the V segment lost 5 bases, leaving 8 bases of the junction unmatched. Looked up from germline, CDR1 is LGHNA and CDR2 is YSLEER. CDR3 size: 13 residues. CDR3 residues: CASSVGQRKEAFF. DNA for the CDR3: TGCGCCAGCAGCGTGGGACAGCGAAAAGAAGCTTTCTTT.

The gene calls are TRBV20-1 and TRBJ2-1; TRBD2 matches at 11 bases. Per germline, CDR1 DFQATT and CDR2 SNEGSKA (reference sequence). The CDR3 is 16 amino acids. The junction had 5 bases not matched to a gene; V was cut back by 0 bases and J by 4 bases. The CDR3 is CSARDSGTSGYNEQFF. The DNA for the CDR3 is TGCAGTGCTAGAGATAGTGGGACTAGCGGATACAATGAGCAGTTCTTC.

The chain is built from TRBV20-1 and TRBJ2-5, with D perhaps TRBD1 (6 bases). From germline, CDR1 is DFQATT and CDR2 SNEGSKA (reference sequence). CDR3 size: 14 residues. Trimming cost V 6 bases and J 5 bases, with 19 bases left between them. CDR3: CSAVPGTSGETQYF. Written as DNA, the CDR3 is TGCAGTGCCGTCCCCGGGACATCGGGGGAGACCCAGTACTTC.

This clonotype was counted a few times. This chain joins TRBV5-1 and TRBJ2-5; TRBD2 aligns across 7 bases. The length of the CDR3 is 14 residues. Looked up from germline, CDR1 is SGHRS and CDR2 is YFSETQ. V was clipped by 7 bases and J by 5 bases; unmatched bases: 11. The CDR3 nucleotides are TGCGCCAGCTCTACTAGCGAGCGCCCGGAGACCCAGTACTTC. As protein: CASSTSERPETQYF.

This clonotype was picked up a small number of times. V gene TRBV7-9 combines with J gene TRBJ1-1; D not certain. The germline V gene has CDR1 SEHNR and CDR2 FQNEAQ (reference sequence). Trimming stripped 5 bases from V and 4 bases from J, with 14 bases between. The CDR3 consists of 14 residues. The CDR3 sequence: CASSQPGMGTEAFF. CDR3 coding DNA: TGTGCCAGCAGCCAACCTGGGATGGGCACTGAAGCTTTCTTT.

This clonotype was counted many times. The CDR3 DNA sequence: TGCGCCAGCAGCCAAGATCTGCGGGGTTACGAGCAGTACTTC. Translating it yields CASSQDLRGYEQYF. V gene TRBV4-3 combines with J gene TRBJ2-7, with D tentatively TRBD2 (6 bases). Trimming removed 0 bases at V and 4 bases at J, with 10 bases between. Germline V lookup: CDR1 LGHNA, CDR2 YSLEER. CDR3 length: 14 residues.

This clonotype was seen more than once but under ten times. V usage is TRBV12-3 or TRBV12-4 and J usage is TRBJ1-5; D possibly corresponds to TRBD1 (6 bases). The CDR3 runs 15 residues. V lost 5 bases and J lost 0, with 11 bases in between. The CDR3 DNA reads as TGTGCCAGCAGTCTCGGACAGAATAGCAATCAGCCCCAGCATTTT. Translated, it gives CASSLGQNSNQPQHF.

The chain joins TRBV5-1 to TRBJ2-5; 12 nucleotides match TRBD2. Germline V CDR1 and CDR2: SGHRS, YFSETQ. Trimming removed 4 bases from V and 4 bases from J; junction bases left unmatched: 5. The CDR3 spans 15 residues. Here the CDR3 DNA reads TGCGCCAGCAGCGCCGGGACTAGCGGGTTAGAGACCCAGTACTTC. As protein: CASSAGTSGLETQYF.

V and J are TRBV30 and TRBJ2-5, with D unclear. CDR1 is GTSNPN, CDR2 SVGIG, per germline (reference sequence). This CDR3 is 12 amino acids long. V shed 0 bases and J shed 5 bases, with 7 bases lying between them. CDR3 sequence: CAWSVTHETQYF. CDR3 nucleotide sequence: TGTGCCTGGAGTGTAACCCATGAGACCCAGTACTTC.

This clonotype was observed at least ten times. The V and J genes are TRBV5-6 and TRBJ2-7; 9 bases map to TRBD1. Germline CDR1 reads SGHDT; CDR2 reads YYEEEE. This CDR3 is built from 15 residues. Losses at the gene ends were 3 bases for V and 4 bases for J; bases not matched to a gene: 8. The CDR3 DNA follows: TGTGCCAGCAGCTATGCGGCGGGGACAGGGTACGAGCAGTACTTC. It specifies CASSYAAGTGYEQYF.

Concerning this clonotype: The junction differs from germline at one of its ends, possibly a read error. The chain recombines TRBV4-2 with TRBJ2-1, with D unresolved. The CDR3 has 15 amino acids. Germline-derived CDR1 and CDR2 are LGHNA and YNFKEQ. The CDR3 loop is CATSELSNSYNEQFF. The CDR3 DNA is TGTGCCACCAGCGAACTCAGTAACTCCTACAATGAGCAGTTCTTC.

This clonotype was seen many times. The chain joins TRBV4-3 to TRBJ2-7; 7 bases map to TRBD1. Germline trimming cut 10 bases from V and 4 bases from J; bases unmatched to any gene: 19. Germline CDR1 LGHNA, CDR2 YSLEER. The CDR3 length is 16 residues. This CDR3 reads CATTPSTGSNGYEQYF. The CDR3 nucleotides are TGCGCCACCACCCCCTCGACAGGGTCAAACGGGTACGAGCAGTACTTC.

This clonotype has a handful of counts. This sequence joins TRBV27 and TRBJ1-4; 8 bases agree with TRBD1. In germline, CDR1 is MNHEY, CDR2 SMNVEV (reference sequence). This CDR3 spans 15 amino acids. Trimming cost V 4 bases and J 7 bases; bases outside gene matches: 8. CDR3 nucleotides: TGTGCCAGCAGTTCCTCAGGGGGCGTCAGTGAAAAACTGTTTTTT. As protein: CASSSSGGVSEKLFF.

The chain carries TRBV29-1 and TRBJ2-3, with TRBD2 matching 14 bases. CDR1 and CDR2 (germline): SQVTM, ANQGSEA. The CDR3 loop spans 17 amino acids. V shed 3 bases, J shed 4 bases, and the junction held 9 bases outside the gene matches. The CDR3 region is CSVERLAGGRGPDTQYF. CDR3 DNA: TGCAGCGTTGAGAGACTAGCGGGGGGGCGGGGGCCAGATACGCAGTATTTT.

The V and J genes are TRBV7-7 and TRBJ2-5; 12 positions match TRBD2. This CDR3 comprises 18 residues. The V segment lost 6 bases and the J segment 0 bases; nucleotides outside the gene matches: 11. The germline V gene encodes CDR1 SSHAT and CDR2 FNYEAQ (reference sequence). CDR3 nucleotide sequence: TGTGCCAGCAGTTCACAACCGGGACTAGCGGGTTACCAAGAGACCCAGTACTTC. Its translation: CASSSQPGLAGYQETQYF. The whole variable domain, remainder taken from reference TRBV7-7 and TRBJ2-5, is GAGVSQSPRYKVTKRGQDVTLRCDPISSHATLYWYQQALGQGPEFLTYFNYEAQPDKSGLPSDRFSAERPEGSISTLTIQRTEQRDSAMYRCASSSQPGLAGYQETQYFGPGTRLLVL.

V usage is TRBV24-1 and J usage is TRBJ2-6; D remains ambiguous. Trimming left V 4 bases short and J 2 bases short, with 2 bases between. Per germline, CDR1 KGHDR and CDR2 SFDVKD. The CDR3 totals 13 residues. CDR3 sequence reads: CATSEPGANVLTF. The CDR3 DNA reads TGTGCCACCAGTGAGCCTGGGGCCAACGTCCTGACTTTC.

The chain carries TRBV6-5 and TRBJ1-6; tentatively, D is TRBD1 (6 bases). Trimming removed 5 bases at V and 4 bases at J, with 15 bases between. Germline lookup yields CDR1 MNHEY and CDR2 SVGAGI. The CDR3 consists of 16 residues. CDR3 residues: CASSTGRGTYNSPLHF. The CDR3 region has the DNA TGTGCCAGCAGTACAGGGAGGGGAACTTATAATTCACCCCTCCACTTT.

V gene TRBV28 combines with J gene TRBJ2-3; a possible D gene is TRBD1 (5 bases). This CDR3 region has 13 residues. CDR1 and CDR2 from the germline V gene are MDHEN and SYDVKM. This CDR3 reads CAERQTGTDTQYF. Here the CDR3 DNA reads TGTGCGGAGCGACAGACCGGCACAGATACGCAGTATTTT.

The chain couples TRBV5-1 to TRBJ2-3; 9 bases match TRBD2. V trimming: 2 bases; J trimming: 2 bases; junction bases outside the gene matches: 3. There are 15 residues in the CDR3. CDR1 SGHRS and CDR2 YFSETQ come from the germline V gene. The CDR3 DNA follows: TGCGCCAGCAGCTTCCTAGCGGGGAACACAGATACGCAGTATTTT. Translating it yields CASSFLAGNTDTQYF.

This clonotype appeared many times. V is TRBV24-1 and J is TRBJ1-5, with unresolved D. The CDR3 runs to 17 residues. Germline V lookup: CDR1 KGHDR, CDR2 SFDVKD. V lost 2 bases and J 2 bases, leaving 15 bases between the germline ends. CDR3 sequence: CATSDSLTVGGNQPQHF. The CDR3 DNA reads TGTGCCACCAGTGATTCCTTGACGGTCGGTGGCAATCAGCCCCAGCATTTT.

The chain links TRBV27 to TRBJ2-1, with 10 bases aligning to TRBD2. The CDR3 spans 19 residues. V trimming: 3 bases; J trimming: 3 bases; junction bases outside the gene matches: 14. Looked up from germline, CDR1 is MNHEY and CDR2 is SMNVEV (reference sequence). For the CDR3, the DNA is TGTGCCAGCAGTTTGGGGCGATGGCTAGCGGGAGTCAACTACAATGAGCAGTTCTTC. This gives the protein CASSLGRWLAGVNYNEQFF.

V and J are TRBV20-1 and TRBJ2-5; 12 bases are shared with TRBD2. The CDR3 sequence is 17 residues long. Germline CDR1 is DFQATT and CDR2 is SNEGSKA (reference sequence). V lost 6 bases, J lost 2 bases, and 13 bases stayed unmatched. CDR3: CSASPLTSGRPQETQYF. For the CDR3, the DNA is TGCAGTGCCTCGCCCCTTACTAGCGGGAGGCCTCAAGAGACCCAGTACTTC.